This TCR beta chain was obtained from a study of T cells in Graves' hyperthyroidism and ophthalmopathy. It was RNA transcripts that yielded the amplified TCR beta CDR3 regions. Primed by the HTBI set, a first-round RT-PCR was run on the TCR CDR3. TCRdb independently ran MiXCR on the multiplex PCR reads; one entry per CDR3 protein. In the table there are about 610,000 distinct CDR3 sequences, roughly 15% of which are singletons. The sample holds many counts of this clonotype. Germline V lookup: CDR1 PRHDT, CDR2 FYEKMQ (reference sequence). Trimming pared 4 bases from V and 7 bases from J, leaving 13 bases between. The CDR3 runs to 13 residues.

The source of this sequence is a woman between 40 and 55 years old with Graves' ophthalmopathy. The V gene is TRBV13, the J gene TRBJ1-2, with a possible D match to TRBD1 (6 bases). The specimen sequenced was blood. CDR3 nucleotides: TGTGCCAGCAGCTCGGGGGCGAGGCGTGGCTACACCTTC. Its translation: CASSSGARRGYTF.